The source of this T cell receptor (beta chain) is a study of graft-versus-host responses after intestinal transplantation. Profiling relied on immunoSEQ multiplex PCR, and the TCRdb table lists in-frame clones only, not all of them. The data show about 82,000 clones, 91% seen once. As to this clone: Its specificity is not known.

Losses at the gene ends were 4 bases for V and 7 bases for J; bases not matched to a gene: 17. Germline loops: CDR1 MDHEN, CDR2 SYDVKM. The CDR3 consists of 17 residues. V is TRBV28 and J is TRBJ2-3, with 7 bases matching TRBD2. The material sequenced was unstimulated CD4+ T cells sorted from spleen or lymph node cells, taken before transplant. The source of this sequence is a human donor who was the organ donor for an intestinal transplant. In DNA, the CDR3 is TGTGCCAGCAGTTACCCCATTGGCGGGGGTTCGCTCTATACGCAGTATTTT. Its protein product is CASSYPIGGGSLYTQYF.